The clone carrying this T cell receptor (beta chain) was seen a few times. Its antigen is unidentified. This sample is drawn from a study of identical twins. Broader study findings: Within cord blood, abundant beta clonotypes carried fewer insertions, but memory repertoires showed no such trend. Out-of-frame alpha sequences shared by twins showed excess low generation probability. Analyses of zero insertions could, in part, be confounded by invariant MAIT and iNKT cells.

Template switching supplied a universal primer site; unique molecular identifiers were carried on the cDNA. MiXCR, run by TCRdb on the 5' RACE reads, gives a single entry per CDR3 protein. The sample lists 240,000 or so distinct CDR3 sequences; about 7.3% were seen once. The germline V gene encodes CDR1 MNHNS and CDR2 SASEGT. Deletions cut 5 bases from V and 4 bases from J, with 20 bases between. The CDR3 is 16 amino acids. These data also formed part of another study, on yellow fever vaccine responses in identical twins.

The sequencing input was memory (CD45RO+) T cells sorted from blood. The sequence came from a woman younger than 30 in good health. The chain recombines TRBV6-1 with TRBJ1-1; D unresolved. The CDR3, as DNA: TGTGCCAGCAGTCCCCCGGAGATCCTTACGGGCACTGAAGCTTTCTTT. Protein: CASSPPEILTGTEAFF.